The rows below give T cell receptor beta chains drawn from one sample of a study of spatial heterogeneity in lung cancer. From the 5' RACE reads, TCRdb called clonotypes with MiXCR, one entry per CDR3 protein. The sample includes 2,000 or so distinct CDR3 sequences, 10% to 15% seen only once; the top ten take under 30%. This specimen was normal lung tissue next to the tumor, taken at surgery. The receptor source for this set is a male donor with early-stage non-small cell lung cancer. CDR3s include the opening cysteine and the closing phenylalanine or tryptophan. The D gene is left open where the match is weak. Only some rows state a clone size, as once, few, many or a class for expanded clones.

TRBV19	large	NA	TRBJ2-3	CASSIIGLTDTQYF	TGTGCCAGTAGTATAATCGGACTCACAGATACGCAGTATTTT
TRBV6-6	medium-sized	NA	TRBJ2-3	CASSDPDREGDTQYF	TGTGCCAGCAGTGACCCGGACCGCGAAGGAGATACGCAGTATTTT
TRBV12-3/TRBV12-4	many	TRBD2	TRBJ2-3	CASSRRPGLVADTQYF	TGTGCCAGCAGCCGCCGCCCGGGACTAGTGGCAGATACGCAGTATTTT
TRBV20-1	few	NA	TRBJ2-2	CSAFGTGELFF	TGCAGTGCTTTCGGCACCGGGGAGCTGTTTTTT
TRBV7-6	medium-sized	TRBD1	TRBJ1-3	CASSRQGVSGNTIYF	TGTGCCAGCTCCCGACAGGGGGTTTCTGGAAACACCATATATTTT
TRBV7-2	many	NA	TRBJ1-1	CASSLGGGNTEAFF	TGTGCCAGCAGCTTAGGTGGGGGAAACACTGAAGCTTTCTTT
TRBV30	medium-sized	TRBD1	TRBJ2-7	CAWMRDRPYEQYF	TGTGCCTGGATGCGGGACAGGCCCTACGAGCAGTACTTC
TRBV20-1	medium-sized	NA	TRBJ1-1	CSAVNRAHGTEAFF	TGCAGTGCTGTGAACAGGGCCCATGGCACTGAAGCTTTCTTT
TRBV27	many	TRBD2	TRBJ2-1	CASTAASGTYNEQFF	TGTGCCAGCACCGCCGCTAGCGGAACTTACAATGAGCAGTTCTTC
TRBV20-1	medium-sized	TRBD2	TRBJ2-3	CSASSLAGGKMDTQYF	TGCAGTGCTAGCTCGCTAGCGGGGGGGAAGATGGATACGCAGTATTTT
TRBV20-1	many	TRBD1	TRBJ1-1	CSARGQVDTEAFF	TGCAGTGCTAGGGGACAGGTGGACACTGAAGCTTTCTTT
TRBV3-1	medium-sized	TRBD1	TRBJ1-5	CASSRTGAQREPQHF	TGTGCCAGCAGCCGAACAGGGGCCCAAAGGGAGCCCCAGCATTTT
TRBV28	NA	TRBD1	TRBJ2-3	CASSSPQGDGTDTQYF	TGTGCCAGCAGTTCTCCCCAGGGGGATGGAACAGATACGCAGTATTTT
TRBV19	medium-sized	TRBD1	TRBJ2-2	CASGDRYTGELFF	TGTGCCAGTGGGGACAGATACACCGGGGAGCTGTTTTTT
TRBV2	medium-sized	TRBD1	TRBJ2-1	CASSGDRSYNEQFF	TGTGCCAGCAGTGGGGACAGATCCTACAATGAGCAGTTCTTC
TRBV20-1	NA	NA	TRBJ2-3	CSASPLTQSTDTQYF	TGCAGTGCTAGCCCGCTTACGCAAAGCACAGATACGCAGTATTTT
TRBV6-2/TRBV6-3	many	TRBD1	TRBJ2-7	CASSYPSRTGPSSYEQYF	TGTGCCAGCAGTTACCCTTCCCGGACAGGCCCGAGCTCCTACGAGCAGTACTTC
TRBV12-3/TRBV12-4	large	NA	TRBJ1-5	CASSVLGSPQPQHF	TGTGCCAGCAGTGTGCTGGGGTCGCCTCAGCCCCAGCATTTT
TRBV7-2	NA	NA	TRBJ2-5	CASRSQGGAGETQYF	TGTGCCAGCAGATCGCAAGGGGGGGCTGGGGAGACCCAGTACTTC
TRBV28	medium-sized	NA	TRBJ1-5	CASSHAGGLYSNQPQHF	TGTGCCAGCAGCCATGCCGGGGGGCTCTATAGCAATCAGCCCCAGCATTTT
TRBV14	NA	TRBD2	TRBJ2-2	CASSSGVYGELFF	TGTGCCAGCAGCAGCGGGGTTTACGGGGAGCTGTTTTTT
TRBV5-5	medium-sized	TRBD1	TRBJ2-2	CASSLSRGTGELFF	TGTGCCAGCAGCTTGTCCAGGGGGACCGGGGAGCTGTTTTTT
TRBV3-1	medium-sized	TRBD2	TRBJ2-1	CASSQVTSDKFF	TGTGCCAGCAGCCAGGTGACTAGCGATAAGTTCTTC
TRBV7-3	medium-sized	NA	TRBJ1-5	CASSSTPNQPQHF	TGTGCCAGCAGCTCTACACCGAATCAGCCCCAGCATTTT
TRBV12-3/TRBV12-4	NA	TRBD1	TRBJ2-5	CASSLRTGQETQYF	TGTGCCAGCAGTCTAAGGACAGGGCAAGAGACCCAGTACTTC
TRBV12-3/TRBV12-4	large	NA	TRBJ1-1	CASSLRSLSEAFF	TGTGCCAGCAGTTTAAGGTCCCTGAGTGAGGCTTTCTTT
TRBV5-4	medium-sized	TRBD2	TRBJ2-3	CASSLLAGWGGGTDTQYF	TGTGCCAGCAGCCTCCTAGCGGGGTGGGGGGGAGGCACAGATACGCAGTATTTT
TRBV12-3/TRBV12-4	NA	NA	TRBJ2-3	CASSFQGSDTQYF	TGTGCCAGCAGTTTTCAGGGGTCAGATACGCAGTATTTT
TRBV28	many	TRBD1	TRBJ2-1	CASSLDRDYNEQFF	TGTGCCAGCAGTTTAGACAGGGACTACAATGAGCAGTTCTTC
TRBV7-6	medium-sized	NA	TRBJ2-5	CASSLGGEGETQYF	TGTGCCAGCAGCTTAGGGGGAGAGGGAGAGACCCAGTACTTC
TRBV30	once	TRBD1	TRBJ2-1	CAWSFQDRLGEQFF	TGTGCCTGGAGTTTCCAGGACAGGTTGGGTGAGCAGTTCTTC
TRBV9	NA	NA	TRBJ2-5	CASSVRDGQETQYF	TGTGCCAGCAGCGTCCGGGACGGACAAGAGACCCAGTACTTC
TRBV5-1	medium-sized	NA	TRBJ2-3	CASSLPQGPTDTQYF	TGCGCCAGCAGCTTGCCACAGGGTCCCACAGATACGCAGTATTTT
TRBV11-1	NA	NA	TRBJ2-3	CASSSRATDTQYF	TGTGCCAGCAGCTCCAGGGCCACAGATACGCAGTATTTT
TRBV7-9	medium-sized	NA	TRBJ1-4	CATRTASEGKLFF	TGTGCCACCCGGACTGCCTCCGAGGGAAAACTGTTTTTT
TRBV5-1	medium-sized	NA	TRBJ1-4	CASSLDQGHEKLFF	TGCGCCAGCAGCTTGGATCAGGGGCATGAAAAACTGTTTTTT
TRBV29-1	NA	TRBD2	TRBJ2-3	CSVESPLAGGVYTQYF	TGCAGCGTTGAGTCCCCCCTAGCGGGAGGTGTATATACGCAGTATTTT
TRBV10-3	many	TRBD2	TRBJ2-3	CAISDPEREASTDTQYF	TGTGCCATCAGTGACCCCGAGCGGGAAGCTAGCACAGATACGCAGTATTTT
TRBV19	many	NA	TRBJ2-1	CASNPTASSSYNEQFF	TGTGCCAGTAACCCGACTGCCTCAAGCTCCTACAATGAGCAGTTCTTC
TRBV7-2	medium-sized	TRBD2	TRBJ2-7	CASSPSGRIYEQYF	TGTGCCAGCAGCCCTAGCGGGAGGATCTACGAGCAGTACTTC
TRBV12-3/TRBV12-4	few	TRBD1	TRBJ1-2	CASSLADRGLGYTF	TGTGCCAGCAGTTTAGCGGACAGGGGGCTTGGCTACACCTTC
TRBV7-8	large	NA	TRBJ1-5	CASSSRQGNQPQHF	TGTGCCAGCAGCTCCCGACAGGGCAATCAGCCCCAGCATTTT
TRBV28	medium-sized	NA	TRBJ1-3	CASSFEGFENTIYF	TGTGCCAGCAGTTTTGAGGGATTTGAAAACACCATATATTTT
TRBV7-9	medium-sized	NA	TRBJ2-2	CASRKPGENTGELFF	TGTGCCAGCAGAAAACCGGGGGAAAACACCGGGGAGCTGTTTTTT
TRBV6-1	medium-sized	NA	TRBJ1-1	CASLPETEAFF	TGTGCCAGCTTACCGGAAACTGAAGCTTTCTTT
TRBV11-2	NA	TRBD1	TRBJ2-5	CASSPPTGEETQYF	TGTGCCAGCAGCCCCCCGACAGGGGAAGAGACCCAGTACTTC
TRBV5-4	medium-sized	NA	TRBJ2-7	CASSHGQGYEQYF	TGTGCCAGCAGCCACGGCCAGGGCTACGAGCAGTACTTC
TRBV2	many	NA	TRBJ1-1	CASSDNWGTEAFF	TGTGCCAGCAGTGATAACTGGGGAACTGAAGCTTTCTTT
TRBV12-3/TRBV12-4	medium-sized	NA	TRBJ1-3	CASSPQRGLGSGNTIYF	TGTGCCAGCAGTCCTCAAAGGGGTTTAGGATCTGGAAACACCATATATTTT
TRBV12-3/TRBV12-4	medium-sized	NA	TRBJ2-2	CANKNRSTGELFF	TGTGCCAACAAGAATAGGAGCACCGGGGAGCTGTTTTTT
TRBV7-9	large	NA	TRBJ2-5	CASSRGLRKTQYF	TGTGCCAGCAGTAGAGGACTGAGAAAGACCCAGTACTTC
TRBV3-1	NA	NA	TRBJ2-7	CASSQEGSSYEQYF	TGTGCCAGCAGCCAAGAGGGTAGCTCCTACGAGCAGTACTTC
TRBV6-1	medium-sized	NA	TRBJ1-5	CASRAERWQENQPQHF	TGTGCCAGCAGAGCTGAAAGATGGCAGGAAAATCAGCCCCAGCATTTT
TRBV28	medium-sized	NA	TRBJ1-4	CASSLGVWEKLFF	TGTGCCAGCAGTTTAGGGGTCTGGGAAAAACTGTTTTTT